A selection of T cell receptor beta chains follows, all from one sample in a study of blood T cell repertoires in COVID-19. The data were produced by immunoSEQ multiplex PCR, yet TCRdb's version contains in-frame clones alone and is incomplete. In the table there are 72,000 or so clones, roughly 90% of which are singletons. The sequenced sample was peripheral blood. Receptor source: a woman older than 75 with acute or convalescent COVID-19. The CDR3 runs from the conserved cysteine through the conserved F or W. The order of the fields is CDR3 protein, CDR3 DNA, J gene, clone size, V gene, D gene. D genes are given only for firm matches. Some rows have no size entry. The others give once, few or many, or a class for an expanded clone.

cdr3_aa: CASEGTSYEQYF
cdr3_nt: TGTGCCAGCGAGGGTACCTCCTACGAGCAGTACTTC
j_call: TRBJ2-7
clone_size: .
v_call: TRBV3-1/TRBV3-2
d_call: .

cdr3_aa: CASSVLGTGDTEAFF
cdr3_nt: TGTGCCAGCAGCGTTTTGGGGACAGGGGACACTGAAGCTTTCTTT
j_call: TRBJ1-1
clone_size: .
v_call: TRBV9
d_call: TRBD1

cdr3_aa: CASSVSPLGGRGDTQYF
cdr3_nt: TGTGCCAGCAGCGTAAGTCCCTTAGGAGGGCGCGGAGATACGCAGTATTTT
j_call: TRBJ2-3
clone_size: .
v_call: TRBV9
d_call: .

cdr3_aa: CAISDQGEQYF
cdr3_nt: TGTGCCATCAGTGATCAGGGCGAGCAGTACTTC
j_call: TRBJ2-7
clone_size: few
v_call: TRBV10-3
d_call: .

cdr3_aa: CASSPTGNMNTEAFF
cdr3_nt: TGTGCCAGCAGCCCTACAGGGAATATGAACACTGAAGCTTTCTTT
j_call: TRBJ1-1
clone_size: .
v_call: TRBV3-1/TRBV3-2
d_call: .

cdr3_aa: CASSQTDTQYF
cdr3_nt: TGTGCCAGCAGCCAGACAGATACGCAGTATTTT
j_call: TRBJ2-3
clone_size: .
v_call: TRBV5-4
d_call: .

cdr3_aa: CASSSGQGGNEQFF
cdr3_nt: TGTGCCAGCAGCTCGGGACAGGGTGGAAATGAGCAGTTCTTC
j_call: TRBJ2-1
clone_size: .
v_call: TRBV5-4
d_call: TRBD1

cdr3_aa: CASSLGRAGVTDTQYF
cdr3_nt: TGCGCCAGCAGCTTGGGGAGGGCCGGAGTTACAGATACGCAGTATTTT
j_call: TRBJ2-3
clone_size: .
v_call: TRBV5-1
d_call: .

cdr3_aa: CASSSGRSSYNEQFF
cdr3_nt: TGTGCCAGCTCTAGCGGGAGGAGCTCCTACAATGAGCAGTTCTTC
j_call: TRBJ2-1
clone_size: few
v_call: TRBV18
d_call: TRBD2

cdr3_aa: CASSRAGEDTDTQYF
cdr3_nt: TGCGCCAGCAGCCGAGCGGGGGAAGACACAGATACGCAGTATTTT
j_call: TRBJ2-3
clone_size: .
v_call: TRBV4-1
d_call: TRBD2

cdr3_aa: CASSQAAANYGYTF
cdr3_nt: TGTGCCAGCAGCCAAGCTGCAGCTAACTATGGCTACACCTTC
j_call: TRBJ1-2
clone_size: .
v_call: TRBV3-1/TRBV3-2
d_call: .

cdr3_aa: CASSDPGTGTGSLHF
cdr3_nt: TGTGCCAGCAGTGATCCCGGGACAGGGACCGGATCCCTCCACTTT
j_call: TRBJ1-6
clone_size: .
v_call: TRBV6-1
d_call: TRBD1

cdr3_aa: CASSPNTGSLSGANVLTF
cdr3_nt: TGTGCCAGCTCACCAAACACCGGGAGTCTGTCTGGGGCCAACGTCCTGACTTTC
j_call: TRBJ2-6
clone_size: .
v_call: TRBV18
d_call: .

cdr3_aa: CASSPPADLAFSRDTQYF
cdr3_nt: TGTGCCAGCTCACCACCCGCAGACTTGGCTTTTAGCAGAGATACGCAGTATTTT
j_call: TRBJ2-3
clone_size: .
v_call: TRBV18
d_call: .

cdr3_aa: CSVEPGGPYNEQFF
cdr3_nt: TGCAGCGTGGAGCCTGGTGGTCCCTACAATGAGCAGTTCTTC
j_call: TRBJ2-1
clone_size: .
v_call: TRBV29-1
d_call: .

cdr3_aa: CASSPGIGGARHQPQHF
cdr3_nt: TGTGCCAGCAGTCCCGGAATCGGAGGAGCTAGACATCAGCCCCAGCATTTT
j_call: TRBJ1-5
clone_size: .
v_call: TRBV6-6
d_call: .

cdr3_aa: CASSIFRDRDGYTF
cdr3_nt: TGTGCCAGCAGTATTTTCCGGGACAGGGATGGCTACACCTTC
j_call: TRBJ1-2
clone_size: .
v_call: TRBV6-5
d_call: TRBD1

cdr3_aa: CASSWTGYEQYF
cdr3_nt: TGTGCCAGCAGTTGGACGGGATACGAGCAGTACTTC
j_call: TRBJ2-7
clone_size: .
v_call: TRBV6-2/TRBV6-3
d_call: .

cdr3_aa: CASGGQENNYGYTF
cdr3_nt: TGTGCCAGTGGGGGACAGGAAAACAACTATGGCTACACCTTC
j_call: TRBJ1-2
clone_size: .
v_call: TRBV19
d_call: TRBD1

cdr3_aa: CASSDAGQSYGYTF
cdr3_nt: TGCGCCAGCAGCGATGCGGGACAGAGCTATGGCTACACCTTC
j_call: TRBJ1-2
clone_size: .
v_call: TRBV5-1
d_call: TRBD1

cdr3_aa: CASSLDTNQPQHF
cdr3_nt: TGTGCCAGCAGCCTCGACACCAATCAGCCCCAGCATTTT
j_call: TRBJ1-5
clone_size: .
v_call: TRBV5-4
d_call: .

cdr3_aa: CATSRDITTGNTIYF
cdr3_nt: TGTGCCACCAGCAGAGATATCACAACTGGAAACACCATATATTTT
j_call: TRBJ1-3
clone_size: .
v_call: TRBV15
d_call: .

cdr3_aa: CASSYLGGGYEQYF
cdr3_nt: TGTGCCAGCAGTTACCTAGGGGGGGGCTACGAGCAGTACTTC
j_call: TRBJ2-7
clone_size: .
v_call: TRBV6-6
d_call: .

cdr3_aa: CASSPGTAINEKLFF
cdr3_nt: TGTGCCAGCAGCCCCGGGACAGCGATTAATGAAAAACTGTTTTTT
j_call: TRBJ1-4
clone_size: .
v_call: TRBV28
d_call: TRBD1

cdr3_aa: CASSSSEVHEQYF
cdr3_nt: TGTGCCAGCAGTTCCAGTGAGGTCCACGAGCAGTACTTC
j_call: TRBJ2-7
clone_size: .
v_call: TRBV2
d_call: .

cdr3_aa: CASSYSGDRVAFLYGYTF
cdr3_nt: TGTGCCAGCAGTTACTCGGGGGACAGGGTAGCCTTCCTCTATGGCTACACCTTC
j_call: TRBJ1-2
clone_size: .
v_call: TRBV6-2/TRBV6-3
d_call: TRBD1

cdr3_aa: CASSQTRGSGLNTEAFF
cdr3_nt: TGTGCCAGCAGTCAAACGAGGGGGTCAGGTTTGAACACTGAAGCTTTCTTT
j_call: TRBJ1-1
clone_size: .
v_call: TRBV6-6
d_call: .